The clone carrying this TCR beta chain was observed a handful of times. Its cognate antigen is unknown. CDR3 size: 16 residues. Per the germline V gene, CDR1 is SGHTA and CDR2 is FQGNSA. V lost 1 base and J lost 2, with 12 bases in between. Every single donor gave one heparinised blood draw, and these averaged roughly 120 mL. Purity exceeded 95% in all sorted populations. This sample is part of a study of beta chain features in type 1 diabetes. The overall study: Cells sorted and examined across all samples totaled approximately 100 million. Study findings and constraints: Compared to healthy donors, patients appeared to have naive, central memory and Treg TCRB repertoires that were more alike. There was a moderate but significant shortening of TCRB CDR3s in all four CD4+ subsets of Type 1 diabetes patients.

What was sequenced were expressed TCRB transcripts, since all of the isolated RNA had been reverse transcribed. Repertoires were generated with immunoSEQ multiplex PCR, while TCRdb's copy carries only in-frame clones and drops some. Found here are roughly 150,000 clones, around 9% of them singletons; the top ten hold under 0.85%. The TCR was taken from a woman in her twenties or thirties with type 1 diabetes. This sequence joins TRBV7-2 and TRBJ2-1; perhaps TRBD2 as D (6 bases). The source material was central memory CD4+ T cells from blood. CDR3 bases: TGTGCCAGCAGCTTAGAGGCGGCGGGAACCTACAATGAGCAGTTCTTC. Encoded protein: CASSLEAAGTYNEQFF.